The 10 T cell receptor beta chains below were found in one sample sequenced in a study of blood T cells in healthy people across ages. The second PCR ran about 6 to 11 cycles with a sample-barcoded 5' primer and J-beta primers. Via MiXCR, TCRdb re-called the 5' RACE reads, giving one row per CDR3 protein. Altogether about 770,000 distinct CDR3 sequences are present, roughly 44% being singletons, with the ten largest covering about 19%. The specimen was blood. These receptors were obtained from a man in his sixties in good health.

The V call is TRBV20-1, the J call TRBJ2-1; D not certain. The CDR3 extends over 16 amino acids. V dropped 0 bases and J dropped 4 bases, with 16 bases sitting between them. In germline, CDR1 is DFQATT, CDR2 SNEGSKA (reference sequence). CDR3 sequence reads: CSARDPLTPRYNEQFF. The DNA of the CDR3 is TGCAGTGCTAGAGATCCCCTCACTCCCAGGTACAATGAGCAGTTCTTC.

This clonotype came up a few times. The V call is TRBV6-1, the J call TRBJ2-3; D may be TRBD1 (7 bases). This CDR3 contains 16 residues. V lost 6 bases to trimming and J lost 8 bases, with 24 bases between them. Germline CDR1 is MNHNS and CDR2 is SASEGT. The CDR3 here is CASRRSGGPRESTQYF. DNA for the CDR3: TGTGCCAGCAGAAGGTCAGGGGGGCCCCGAGAGAGTACGCAGTATTTT.

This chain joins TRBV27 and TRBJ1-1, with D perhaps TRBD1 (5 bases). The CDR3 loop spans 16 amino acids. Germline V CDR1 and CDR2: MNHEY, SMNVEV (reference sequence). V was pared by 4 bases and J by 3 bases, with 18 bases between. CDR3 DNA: TGTGCCAGCAGTTCCCGTGGGGACGCGCGGGACACTGAAGCTTTCTTT. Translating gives CASSSRGDARDTEAFF.

In DNA form, the CDR3 reads TGTGCCAGCAGCGTTAGCGGGGGTAACACCGGGGAGCTGTTTTTT. Translating gives CASSVSGGNTGELFF. The genes are TRBV9 and TRBJ2-2; 9 nucleotides line up with TRBD2. Germline trimming cut 2 bases from V and 2 bases from J; bases unmatched to any gene: 1. This CDR3 has 15 amino acids. Per germline, CDR1 SGDLS and CDR2 YYNGEE.

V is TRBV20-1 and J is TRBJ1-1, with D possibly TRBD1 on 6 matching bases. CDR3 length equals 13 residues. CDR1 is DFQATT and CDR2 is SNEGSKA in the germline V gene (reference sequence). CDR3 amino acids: CAHVRGLNTEAFF. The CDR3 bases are TGCGCCCATGTACGGGGGCTGAACACTGAAGCTTTCTTT.

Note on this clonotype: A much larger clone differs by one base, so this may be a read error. Written as DNA, the CDR3 is TGTGCCATCAGTGACCGGGACGGAAAAGAGACCCAGTTCTTC. This gives the protein CAISDRDGKETQFF. The rearrangement joins TRBV10-3 to TRBJ2-1; D is tentatively TRBD1 or TRBD2 (5 bases each). The V end lost 3 bases, the J end lost 13 bases, and 19 bases lay between the germline ends. Per the germline V gene, CDR1 is ENHRY and CDR2 is SYGVKD. The CDR3 spans 14 residues.

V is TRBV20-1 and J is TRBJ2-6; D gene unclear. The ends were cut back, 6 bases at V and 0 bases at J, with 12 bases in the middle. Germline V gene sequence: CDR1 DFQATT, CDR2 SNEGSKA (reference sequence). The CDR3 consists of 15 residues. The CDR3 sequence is CSAASDISGANVLTF. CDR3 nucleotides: TGCAGTGCCGCAAGCGACATCTCTGGGGCCAACGTCCTGACTTTC.

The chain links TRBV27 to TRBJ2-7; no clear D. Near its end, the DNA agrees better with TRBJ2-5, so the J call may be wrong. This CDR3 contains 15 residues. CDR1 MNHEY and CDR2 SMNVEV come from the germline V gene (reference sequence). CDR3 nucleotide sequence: TGTGCCAGCAGTTTATCGAGGTCGTCCCCCGAGACCCAGTACTTC. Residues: CASSLSRSSPETQYF.

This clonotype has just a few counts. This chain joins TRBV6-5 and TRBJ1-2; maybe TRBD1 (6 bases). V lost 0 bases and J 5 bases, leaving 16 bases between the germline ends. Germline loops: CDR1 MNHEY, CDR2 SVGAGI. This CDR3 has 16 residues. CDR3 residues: CASSYSLDSFLYGYTF. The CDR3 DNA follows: TGTGCCAGCAGTTACTCGCTGGACAGCTTCTTATATGGCTACACCTTC.

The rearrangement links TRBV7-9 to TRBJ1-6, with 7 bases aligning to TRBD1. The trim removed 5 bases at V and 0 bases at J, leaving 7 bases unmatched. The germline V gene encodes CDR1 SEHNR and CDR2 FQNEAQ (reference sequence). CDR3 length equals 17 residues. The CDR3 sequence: CASSPDRTSSYNSPLHF. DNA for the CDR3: TGTGCCAGCAGCCCGGACAGGACGAGCTCCTATAATTCACCCCTCCACTTT.